This T cell receptor (beta chain) was captured by sequencing in a study of monozygotic twins with inflammatory bowel disease. Study results and limitations: By inverse Simpson index, TCRbeta diversity was lower in IBD patients than in healthy co-twins. The existence of one strong signal or clonotype linked to IBD lacked support.

TCRdb reprocessed the 5' RACE reads, with one entry per CDR3 protein and no DNA. Recorded for this sample: about 150,000 distinct CDR3 sequences. Details on this clonotype: The antigen is unknown.

In germline, CDR1 is SGHAT, CDR2 FQNNGV. The CDR3 consists of 13 residues. This clonotype originated in a human donor with ulcerative colitis or Crohn's disease, or a healthy co-twin of an affected twin (not recorded which). Material for sequencing was blood. The chain recombines TRBV11-2 with TRBJ1-1; TCRdb proposes TRBD1, but this gene call is untestable without DNA. This chain's CDR3 is CASSLDLGGEAFF.